This TCR beta chain stems from a study of blood T cell repertoires in COVID-19. Study overall: T cells, B-cell-depleted T cells, or PBMCs provided the cDNA or gDNA that served as material.

CDR3 size: 15 residues. Trimming cost V 5 bases and J 0 bases; bases outside gene matches: 4. Germline V gene sequence: CDR1 MNHEY, CDR2 SVGAGI. In the original workflow: From reference gene primer amplification, estimates of nucleated cell counts were derived. The assay was immunoSEQ multiplex PCR, and TCRdb's table has in-frame clones only and misses some. Clonal size and the V and J genes are those of that table, whereas D and trimming came from the DNA. Counted here are around 34,000 clones, roughly four fifths occurring once; the ten biggest clones make up approximately 41%. The chain employs TRBV6-5 and TRBJ2-7; 10 bases line up with TRBD2. Sequenced: peripheral blood. The receptor comes from a man older than 75 with active or convalescent COVID-19. The CDR3 region has the DNA TGTGCCAGCAGTCCCTCTAGCGGGGGCTCCTACGAGCAGTACTTC. Residues: CASSPSSGGSYEQYF.